A single T cell receptor (beta chain) is shown here with its context. Living in 24 US areas, the participants were between 18 and 89 years of age. Cohorts were determined from participant-reported clinical history. The entry originates in a study of blood T cell repertoires in COVID-19. Turning to the study itself: Nucleic acid was either cDNA or gDNA, and it came from T cells, B-cell-depleted T cells, or PBMCs.

Data came from immunoSEQ multiplex PCR; TCRdb stores just in-frame clones and leaves some out. The sample has 350,000 or so clones; roughly 90% are singletons. The CDR3 is made up of 19 amino acids. Germline V gene lookup returns CDR1 SGHDN and CDR2 FVKESK. Unmatched junction bases numbered 11, after V lost 0 bases and J lost 0 bases. The chain joins TRBV14 to TRBJ1-5; 7 bases line up with TRBD1. The sample taken for sequencing was PBMCs or T cells enriched from blood (not recorded which). The TCR originated in a woman aged 25 to 39 who had recovered from COVID-19. CDR3: CASSQDTVWDRDSNQPQHF. Here the CDR3 DNA reads TGTGCCAGCAGCCAAGATACAGTCTGGGACAGAGATAGCAATCAGCCCCAGCATTTT.